Sequencing of this TCR beta chain was carried out in a study of blood T cell repertoires in COVID-19. This CDR3 spans 17 amino acids. CDR1 is SGDLS, CDR2 YYNGEE, per germline. The V segment lost 5 bases and the J segment 2 bases; nucleotides outside the gene matches: 13. While infection was still active, Seattle patients were enrolled and then followed longitudinally. Per the original data handling: Counts of nucleated cells, estimated from reference gene primer amplification, were obtained. Using immunoSEQ multiplex PCR, the repertoire was profiled, and TCRdb retains in-frame clones only, with some absent. That table supplies the V and J calls and clone size; D and trimming were determined from the DNA. The sample records 410,000 or so clones, about 91% being singletons.

The specimen sequenced was peripheral blood. The J gene is TRBJ2-3, the V gene TRBV9; 8 bases line up with TRBD2. This clonotype was sampled from a woman aged 40-49 years with COVID-19, enrolled during active disease. In DNA, the CDR3 is TGTGCCAGCAGTGATCCTGCTAGCGGGCCTTACACAGATACGCAGTATTTT. It is translated as CASSDPASGPYTDTQYF.